This T cell receptor beta chain derives from a study of Ad26.COV2.S vaccination and SARS-CoV-2 variants. Study results and caveats: An underestimation of total T cell responses may have resulted from the TCR breadth and depth analyses.

From germline, CDR1 is SGDLS and CDR2 YYNGEE. The CDR3 contains 12 residues. The V end was cut by 7 bases, the J end by 3 bases, with 10 bases between. On this clone: Its antigen remains unknown.

Treatment meaning: about 20 received Ad26.COV2.S at low or high dose, single or two shots; roughly five received placebo; per-sample allocation not given. Collection of the samples took place on day 63 after the first injection of vaccine or placebo. Sequenced by immunoSEQ multiplex PCR; TCRdb stores in-frame clones only, minus some. The repertoire holds approximately 460,000 clones, about 89% seen once, with about 1.5% in the top ten. V usage is TRBV9 and J usage is TRBJ1-1; tentatively, D is TRBD1 (5 bases). Sequenced material: peripheral blood, taken in a trial of Ad26.COV2.S vaccine versus placebo. The sequence was obtained from a person between 18 and 59 years old who received the Ad26.COV2.S COVID-19 vaccine or a placebo. This chain's CDR3 is CASGLGHTEAFF. The DNA of the CDR3 is TGTGCCAGCGGGTTGGGGCACACTGAAGCTTTCTTT.